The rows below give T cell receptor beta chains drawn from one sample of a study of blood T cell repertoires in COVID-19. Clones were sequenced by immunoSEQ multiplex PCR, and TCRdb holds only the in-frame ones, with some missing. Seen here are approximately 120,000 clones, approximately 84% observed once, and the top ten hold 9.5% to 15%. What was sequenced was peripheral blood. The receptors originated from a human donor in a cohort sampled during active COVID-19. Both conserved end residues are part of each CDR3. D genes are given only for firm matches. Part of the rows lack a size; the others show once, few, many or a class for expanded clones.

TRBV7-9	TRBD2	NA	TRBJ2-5	TGTGCCAGCAGCTTCGGGACTAGCGGAGGAGAGACCCAGTACTTC	CASSFGTSGGETQYF
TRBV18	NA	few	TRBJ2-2	TGTGCCAGCTCACCAGTGAGGAGAAACACCGGGGAGCTGTTTTTT	CASSPVRRNTGELFF
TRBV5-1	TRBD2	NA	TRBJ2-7	TGCGCCAGCAGCGTAGCGGGGAGCTCCTACGAGCAGTACTTC	CASSVAGSSYEQYF
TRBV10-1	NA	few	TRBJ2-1	TGCGCCAGCAGTGAGTCGAGAATCAAGCGAGGGAACAATGAGCAGTTCTTC	CASSESRIKRGNNEQFF
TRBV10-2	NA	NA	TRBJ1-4	TGCGCCAGCAGTGAGGGAGGGAGCGCTAATGAAAAACTGTTTTTT	CASSEGGSANEKLFF
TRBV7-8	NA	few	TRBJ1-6	TGTGCCAGCAGCTTAGGTCCATCGAGTAATTCACCCCTCCACTTT	CASSLGPSSNSPLHF
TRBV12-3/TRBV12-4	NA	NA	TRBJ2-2	TGTGCCAGCAGTTTGGGGGGCACCGGGGAGCTGTTTTTT	CASSLGGTGELFF
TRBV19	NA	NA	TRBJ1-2	TGTGCCAGTAGTTGGGGGCGTAACTATGGCTACACCTTC	CASSWGRNYGYTF
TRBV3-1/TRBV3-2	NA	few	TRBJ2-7	TGTGCCAGCAGCACTTACTACGAGCAGTACTTC	CASSTYYEQYF
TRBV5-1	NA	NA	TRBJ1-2	TGCGCCAGCAGCTTGGAAGGATGGGGGGTTAACTATGGCTACACCTTC	CASSLEGWGVNYGYTF
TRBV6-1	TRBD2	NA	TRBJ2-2	TGTGCCAGCAGTGAAGCTATACTAGTGGGGGGGGTGGCCGGGGAGCTGTTTTTT	CASSEAILVGGVAGELFF
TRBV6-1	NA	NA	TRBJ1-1	TGTGCCAGCAGTGAAAGGAGGGAAGCTTTCTTT	CASSERREAFF
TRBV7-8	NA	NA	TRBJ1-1	TGTGCCAGCAGCTTAGTAGGCAGGCGGGGGTACACTGAAGCTTTCTTT	CASSLVGRRGYTEAFF
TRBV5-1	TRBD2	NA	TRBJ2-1	TGCGCCAGCAGCTTGGGACTAGCGGGGGGGTCGTACAATGAGCAGTTCTTC	CASSLGLAGGSYNEQFF
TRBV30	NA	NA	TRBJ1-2	TGTGCCTGGCGTGGTGGGCTGTCTTATGGCTACACCTTC	CAWRGGLSYGYTF
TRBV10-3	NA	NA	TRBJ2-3	TGTGCCATCAGTGAGTCGAGAACAGATACGCAGTATTTT	CAISESRTDTQYF
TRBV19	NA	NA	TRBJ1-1	TGTGCCAGTAGTCCGGGACTGCAGAACACTGAAGCTTTCTTT	CASSPGLQNTEAFF
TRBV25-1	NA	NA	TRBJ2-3	TGTGCCAGCAGTGTCCTAGGGGGTACGACAGATACGCAGTATTTT	CASSVLGGTTDTQYF
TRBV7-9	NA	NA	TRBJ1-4	TGTGCCGGCAGCACCGGACAAGGTGAAAAACTGTTTTTT	CAGSTGQGEKLFF
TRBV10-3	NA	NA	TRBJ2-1	TGTGCCATCAGCTTACCCCCGGACATTAAGCAGTTCTTC	CAISLPPDIKQFF
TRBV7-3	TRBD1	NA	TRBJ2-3	TGTGCCAGCAGCTTACAGGGACAGCCTAGCACAGATACGCAGTATTTT	CASSLQGQPSTDTQYF
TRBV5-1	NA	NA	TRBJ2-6	TGCGCCAGCAGCTCGGGAGCCCCAGGGAACAACCTGACTTTC	CASSSGAPGNNLTF
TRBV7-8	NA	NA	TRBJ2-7	TGTGCCAGCAGCTTAAGATCGGGGGTAAAACCCCTTTCCTACGAGCAGTACTTC	CASSLRSGVKPLSYEQYF
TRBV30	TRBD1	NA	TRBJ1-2	TGTGCCTGGACCTCTCCTGGCAGGGGGCTTGGGGGCTACACCTTC	CAWTSPGRGLGGYTF
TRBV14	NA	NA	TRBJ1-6	TGTGCCAGCAGCCTGACCTCTCCGGGGCCCCTCCACTTT	CASSLTSPGPLHF
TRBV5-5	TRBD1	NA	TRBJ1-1	TGTGCCAGCAGCGCACGGACAGGGGGCGGTGAAGCTTTCTTT	CASSARTGGGEAFF
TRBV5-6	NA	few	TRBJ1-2	TGTGCCAGCAGCCAACAGGACCCCCTTTACTATGGCTACACCTTC	CASSQQDPLYYGYTF
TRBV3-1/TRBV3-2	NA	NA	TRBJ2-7	TGTGCCAGCAGCCAAGATCCGACCCTAGCTTACGAGCAGTACTTC	CASSQDPTLAYEQYF
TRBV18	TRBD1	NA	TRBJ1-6	TGTGCCAGCTCACAAACAGGGGGAGATTCACCCCTCCACTTT	CASSQTGGDSPLHF
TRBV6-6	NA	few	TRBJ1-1	TGTGCCAGCAGTCCGACAGGCATGAACACTGAAGCTTTCTTT	CASSPTGMNTEAFF
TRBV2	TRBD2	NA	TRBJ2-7	TGTGCCAGCAGTGCGGGGCCGGGGGGTACCTACGAGCAGTACTTC	CASSAGPGGTYEQYF
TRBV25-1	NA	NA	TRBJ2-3	TGTGCCAGCAGTGATCCCACCCTAGGTGGCACAGATACGCAGTATTTT	CASSDPTLGGTDTQYF
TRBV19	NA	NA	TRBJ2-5	TGTGCCAGTAGTATAGCAGGGGAGACCCAGTACTTC	CASSIAGETQYF
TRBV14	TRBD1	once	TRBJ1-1	TGTGCCAGCAGCCGTGACCGTGGGACAGGGAGCACTGAAGCTTTCTTT	CASSRDRGTGSTEAFF
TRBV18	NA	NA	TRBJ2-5	TGTGCCAGCTCACCGGAGGAGACCCAGTACTTC	CASSPEETQYF
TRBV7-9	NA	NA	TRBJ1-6	TGTGCCAGCAGCTGGGACTTTCCAGATTCACCCCTCCACTTT	CASSWDFPDSPLHF
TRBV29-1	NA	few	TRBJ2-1	TGCAGCGGACCCCGGGAAACCCTCTACAATGAGCAGTTCTTC	CSGPRETLYNEQFF
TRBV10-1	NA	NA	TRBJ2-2	TGCGCCAGCAGTGACAGGGTTTTAGCCGGGGAGCTGTTTTTT	CASSDRVLAGELFF
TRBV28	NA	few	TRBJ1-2	TGTGCCACTAGACCCGGGGGAGGCGGCTACACCTTC	CATRPGGGGYTF
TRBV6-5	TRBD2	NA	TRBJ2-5	TGTGCCAGCAGTTACGAGGGACTAGGGGAGACCCAGTACTTC	CASSYEGLGETQYF
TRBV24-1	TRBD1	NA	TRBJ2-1	TGTGCCACCAGTGCCGCGGACAGGGGGCCGAATGAGCAGTTCTTC	CATSAADRGPNEQFF
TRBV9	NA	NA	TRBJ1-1	TGTGCCAGCAGCGTAGCAGGGGCCAGACCCGACATTGCTTTCTTT	CASSVAGARPDIAFF
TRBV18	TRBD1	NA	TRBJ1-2	TGTGCCAGCTCACCGGGACAGGGGGTTTATGGCTACACCTTC	CASSPGQGVYGYTF
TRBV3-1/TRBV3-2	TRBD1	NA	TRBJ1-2	TGTGCCAGCAGCCAACTCCGGGACAGGGCGCGGGGCTACACCTTC	CASSQLRDRARGYTF
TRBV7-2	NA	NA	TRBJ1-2	TGTGCCAGCAGCTTATACAGGTCCGGCTACACCTTC	CASSLYRSGYTF
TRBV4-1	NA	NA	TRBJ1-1	TGCGCCAGCAGCCAAGCGGGGTTGAACACTGAAGCTTTCTTT	CASSQAGLNTEAFF
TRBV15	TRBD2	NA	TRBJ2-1	TGTGCCACCAGCAGTACTAGCGGGGGCCATGAGCAGTTCTTC	CATSSTSGGHEQFF
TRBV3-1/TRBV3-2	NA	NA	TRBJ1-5	TGTGCCAGCAGCCAAGGAGGGATTGGCAATCAGCCCCAGCATTTT	CASSQGGIGNQPQHF
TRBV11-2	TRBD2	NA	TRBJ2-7	TGTGCCAGCAGCTTAGTAGCGGGGGGGATTTACGAGCAGTACTTC	CASSLVAGGIYEQYF
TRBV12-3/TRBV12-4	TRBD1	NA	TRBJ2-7	TGTGCCAGCAGTACTCCTCCGACAGGGGTTAAGTACTTC	CASSTPPTGVKYF